This TCR beta chain was sequenced for a study of cytomegalovirus exposure and HLA in healthy donors. Study-level information: Unique TCRs from HLA-typed donors, 80 million to 100 million of them, were held in an early data release.

The ends were cut back, 5 bases at V and 6 bases at J, with 4 bases in the middle. Germline V gives CDR1 MRHNA, CDR2 SNTAGT. The CDR3 spans 10 residues. Regarding the study as a whole: Analysis performed later showed TCR beta chains linked to HLA being more clonally expanded than equally common others. Analyzed later, most CMV-associated TCR beta chains appeared HLA-restricted.

The PCR made use of 60 Vbeta and 13 Jbeta primers. Profiled with immunoSEQ multiplex PCR; TCRdb holds only in-frame clones, not every one. The sample totals 130,000 or so clones; its top ten clones hold over 1.5%. Comments on this clone: As yet, its antigen is unknown.

The clonotype originates from a young man in good health and CMV-seronegative. Material for sequencing was PBMCs. The V and J genes are TRBV6-4 and TRBJ1-2; no firm D call. The CDR3 DNA follows: TGTGCCAGCAGTTCGGATGGCTACACCTTC. Protein: CASSSDGYTF.